These T cell receptor beta chains were read from a single sample in a study of blood T cells in healthy people across ages. TCRdb processed the 5' RACE reads anew with MiXCR; each CDR3 protein has one entry. In the table there are about 2 million distinct CDR3 sequences, about 50% of which are singletons. The specimen sequenced was blood. The source is a woman aged 40 to 55 in good health. CDR3s include the opening cysteine and the closing phenylalanine or tryptophan. The D gene is left open where the match is weak. Clone size is not always given. Where it is, it says once, few, many or a class for expanded clones.

j_call clone_size v_call d_call cdr3_length cdr3_aa cdr3_nt
TRBJ1-2 . TRBV4-1 . 16 CASSSTSGAINYGYTF TGCGCCAGCAGTTCCACCTCGGGCGCGATTAACTATGGCTACACCTTC
TRBJ1-1 . TRBV5-6 . 16 CASSVSGRAWNTEAFF TGTGCCAGCAGCGTGTCCGGACGGGCTTGGAACACTGAAGCTTTCTTT
TRBJ2-3 . TRBV2 TRBD1 14 CASIRQGRTDTQYF TGTGCCAGCATCCGACAGGGCCGAACAGATACGCAGTATTTT
TRBJ2-7 few TRBV11-1 TRBD2 17 CASSFRPAGTRFYEQYF TGTGCCAGCAGCTTCCGACCCGCCGGGACTAGATTCTACGAGCAGTACTTC
TRBJ2-5 . TRBV29-1 . 11 CSGGPDDEQYF TGCAGCGGGGGTCCCGACGATGAGCAGTACTTC
TRBJ2-7 . TRBV7-6 TRBD2 14 CASSISGSEGEQYF TGTGCCAGCAGCATTAGCGGGAGTGAGGGCGAGCAGTACTTC
TRBJ1-2 . TRBV28 . 14 CASSLWEGTHGYTF TGTGCCAGCAGTTTATGGGAGGGTACCCATGGCTACACCTTC
TRBJ2-3 . TRBV2 . 12 CACSGSADTQYF TGTGCCTGCAGTGGTTCGGCAGATACGCAGTATTTT
TRBJ1-5 few TRBV28 . 12 CASSLIDQPQHF TGTGCCAGCAGTTTGATAGATCAGCCCCAGCATTTT
TRBJ2-1 . TRBV20-1 TRBD2 18 CSARRTSGSLLKYNEQFF TGCAGTGCTAGAAGGACTAGCGGGAGCCTCCTTAAATACAATGAGCAGTTCTTC
TRBJ2-1 . TRBV28 TRBD2 16 CASRAVGEGSYNEQFF TGTGCCAGCAGAGCAGTAGGGGAGGGGAGTTACAATGAGCAGTTCTTC
TRBJ1-2 . TRBV5-1 . 16 CASSLGRERTNYGYTF TGCGCCAGCAGCTTGGGCCGGGAACGAACTAACTATGGCTACACCTTC
TRBJ2-3 few TRBV7-3 . 15 CASSPRFGGTDTQYF TGTGCCAGCAGCCCGAGGTTTGGGGGCACAGATACGCAGTATTTT
TRBJ2-1 . TRBV7-3 TRBD2 18 CASSLTWSSSGGAPEQFF TGTGCCAGCAGCTTAACGTGGAGTTCTAGCGGGGGGGCCCCTGAGCAGTTCTTC
TRBJ2-5 few TRBV20-1 TRBD1 13 CSAHPGTEETQYF TGCAGTGCCCATCCGGGGACAGAAGAGACCCAGTACTTC
TRBJ2-1 . TRBV20-1 TRBD2 13 CSAVLAGVPKQFF TGCAGTGCGGTACTAGCGGGGGTCCCTAAGCAGTTCTTC
TRBJ2-1 . TRBV14 . 15 CASSQVRGVGNEQFF TGTGCCAGCAGCCAAGTTAGAGGGGTTGGGAATGAGCAGTTCTTC
TRBJ1-1 . TRBV21-1 . 16 CAGSKVSGQEGREAFF TGTGCCGGCAGCAAAGTGTCTGGTCAGGAGGGCAGGGAAGCTTTCTTT
TRBJ1-2 . TRBV20-1 TRBD1 12 CSARGGGGGYTF TGCAGTGCTAGAGGGGGAGGGGGCGGCTACACCTTC
TRBJ2-5 . TRBV7-2 . 17 CASSLNSGGGHSETQYF TGTGCCAGCAGCTTAAACTCTGGCGGGGGACATTCAGAGACCCAGTACTTC
TRBJ1-2 . TRBV7-9 . 14 CASSLVGKGYGYTF TGTGCCAGCAGCTTAGTAGGGAAAGGCTATGGCTACACCTTC
TRBJ2-7 . TRBV6-6 . 13 CASSPRPDYEQYF TGTGCCAGTAGTCCGCGACCGGACTACGAGCAGTACTTC
TRBJ2-7 . TRBV7-2 TRBD2 14 CASSHTSGSYEQYF TGTGCCAGCAGCCACACTAGCGGGTCCTACGAGCAGTACTTC
TRBJ2-1 . TRBV27 TRBD1 17 CASSLWTGAGYQETQFF TGTGCCAGCAGCCTATGGACAGGGGCTGGGTACCAAGAGACCCAGTTCTTC
TRBJ2-1 . TRBV15 . 16 CATSRDVRVGEETQFF TGTGCCACCAGCAGAGACGTCAGGGTTGGGGAGGAGACCCAGTTCTTC
TRBJ1-4 . TRBV5-1 . 17 CASSLVAGPGLGEKLFF TGCGCCAGCAGCTTGGTAGCAGGGCCGGGATTGGGTGAAAAACTGTTTTTT
TRBJ1-4 . TRBV9 . 15 CASSVDGGMDEKLFF TGTGCCAGCAGCGTAGACGGGGGGATGGATGAAAAACTGTTTTTT
TRBJ2-7 few TRBV6-5 TRBD1 16 CASSYSAGTGPYEQYF TGTGCCAGCAGTTACTCCGCCGGGACAGGGCCCTACGAGCAGTACTTC
TRBJ2-7 many TRBV20-1 . 13 CSARGQGPYEQYF TGCAGTGCTAGAGGGCAGGGACCCTACGAGCAGTACTTC
TRBJ1-3 . TRBV9 . 13 CASSVAGLNTIYF TGTGCCAGCAGCGTAGCAGGGCTCAACACCATATATTTT
TRBJ2-5 few TRBV9 . 14 CASSASSAEETQYF TGTGCCAGCAGCGCCTCTAGCGCCGAAGAGACCCAGTACTTC
TRBJ2-5 . TRBV7-2 . 16 CASSLQPGRSRETQYF TGTGCCAGCAGCTTACAACCGGGACGATCACGAGAGACCCAGTACTTC
TRBJ2-2 . TRBV12-3/TRBV12-4 . 12 CASSLGSRELFF TGTGCCAGCAGTTTAGGCTCCCGGGAGCTGTTTTTT
TRBJ1-2 . TRBV21-1 . 16 CASSKASQGEYYGYTF TGTGCCAGCAGCAAAGCGTCGCAGGGGGAGTACTATGGCTACACCTTC
TRBJ2-1 . TRBV20-1 TRBD2 13 CSARGVNSDEQFF TGCAGTGCTCGGGGGGTAAACAGCGATGAGCAGTTCTTC
TRBJ2-1 . TRBV3-1 . 14 CASGVGNTYNEQFF TGTGCCAGCGGAGTCGGGAACACTTACAATGAGCAGTTCTTC
TRBJ1-2 . TRBV29-1 TRBD1 16 CSVVALVRDRNYGYTF TGCAGCGTTGTTGCCTTGGTTAGGGACAGGAACTATGGCTACACCTTC
TRBJ2-1 few TRBV10-3 . 11 CAIKATHEQFF TGTGCCATAAAAGCGACACATGAGCAGTTCTTC
TRBJ2-5 . TRBV4-3 . 16 CASSQDLTEYQETQYF TGCGCCAGCAGCCAAGACCTAACCGAGTACCAAGAGACCCAGTACTTC
TRBJ2-1 . TRBV27 . 12 CASRPSGSEQFF TGTGCCAGCAGGCCGTCTGGGTCTGAGCAGTTCTTC
TRBJ2-7 . TRBV29-1 TRBD1 13 CSAEGQSSYEQYF TGCAGCGCAGAGGGACAGTCTTCCTACGAGCAGTACTTC